This is a list of T cell receptor beta chains from one sample in a study of OX40 agonist ivuxolimab in advanced cancers. This table comes from immunoSEQ multiplex PCR, and its TCRdb copy is limited to in-frame clones, with some not included. In the table there are around 65,000 clones, about 91% of which are singletons. This sample comprised CD4+ or CD8+ T cells sorted from blood, obtained in a trial of the OX40 agonist ivuxolimab. The receptors were gathered from an adult with an advanced solid tumor such as melanoma, head and neck, liver or kidney cancer. The CDR3 runs from the conserved cysteine through the conserved F or W. The order of the fields is V gene, J gene, D gene, clone size, CDR3 DNA, CDR3 protein. A D gene is named only where the DNA matches it firmly. Expanded clones get a size class; other rows say once, few or many, or leave the size out.

V: TRBV28
J: TRBJ2-1
D: .
size: .
DNA: TGTGCCAGCGACCCCTTAATCGGCAATGAGCAGTTCTTC
CDR3: CASDPLIGNEQFF

V: TRBV7-3
J: TRBJ2-3
D: .
size: .
DNA: TGTGCCAGCAGCTTAGGGCAGGGCACAGATACGCAGTATTTT
CDR3: CASSLGQGTDTQYF

V: TRBV7-9
J: TRBJ2-7
D: .
size: .
DNA: TGTGCCAGCAGCTTAGGCCCGATCTACGAGCAGTACTTC
CDR3: CASSLGPIYEQYF

V: TRBV6-1
J: TRBJ1-5
D: .
size: .
DNA: TGTGCCAGCAGTGAATTTGGGCAGGGGATGGGTCAGCCCCAGCATTTT
CDR3: CASSEFGQGMGQPQHF

V: TRBV4-3
J: TRBJ1-5
D: .
size: .
DNA: TGCGCCAGCAGCCAAGACCGAGAAGTCAATCAGCCCCAGCATTTT
CDR3: CASSQDREVNQPQHF

V: TRBV2
J: TRBJ1-5
D: .
size: once
DNA: TGTGCCAGCAGTGAAGTTCAGGGTGCCAATCAGCCCCAGCATTTT
CDR3: CASSEVQGANQPQHF

V: TRBV7-9
J: TRBJ2-3
D: TRBD2
size: .
DNA: TGTGCCAGCAGCTTCCCGATCGCGAACGCGGGAGCGGGCACAGATACGCAGTATTTT
CDR3: CASSFPIANAGAGTDTQYF

V: TRBV5-1
J: TRBJ2-5
D: .
size: .
DNA: TGCGCCAGCAGCGCCCTGGCCAACTGGGGGACCCAGTACTTC
CDR3: CASSALANWGTQYF

V: TRBV13
J: TRBJ2-7
D: .
size: .
DNA: TGTGCCAGCAGCAGCTCCACAGGGTTGGGCTCCTACGAGCAGTACTTC
CDR3: CASSSSTGLGSYEQYF

V: TRBV4-1
J: TRBJ2-1
D: TRBD2
size: .
DNA: TGCGCCAGCAGCCAAGATTGGGGGGGAGAGGTCTATGAGCAGTTCTTC
CDR3: CASSQDWGGEVYEQFF

V: TRBV19
J: TRBJ2-3
D: TRBD1
size: .
DNA: TGTGCCAGTAGTGCGGGGACAGGTCACACAGATACGCAGTATTTT
CDR3: CASSAGTGHTDTQYF

V: TRBV7-6
J: TRBJ2-7
D: TRBD1
size: .
DNA: TGTGCCAGCAGCCCGACAGGGGGGCAGGACGAGCAGTACTTC
CDR3: CASSPTGGQDEQYF

V: TRBV13
J: TRBJ2-1
D: .
size: .
DNA: TGTGCCAGCACCACTAGGGGGGTTAATGAGCAGTTCTTC
CDR3: CASTTRGVNEQFF

V: TRBV4-2
J: TRBJ2-7
D: .
size: .
DNA: TGTGCCAGCAGCCAAGTACCCCAGGGGCGAGGTGGATCCTACGAGCAGTACTTC
CDR3: CASSQVPQGRGGSYEQYF

V: TRBV4-3
J: TRBJ2-1
D: .
size: few
DNA: TGCGCCAGCAGCCAAGAAGAAGGAGGGTACAATGAGCAGTTCTTC
CDR3: CASSQEEGGYNEQFF

V: TRBV2
J: TRBJ1-2
D: TRBD1
size: .
DNA: TGTGCCAGCAGTGAAGTTGTTAGGGCAGGGGGCGGGGATGGCTACACCTTC
CDR3: CASSEVVRAGGGDGYTF

V: TRBV4-3
J: TRBJ1-1
D: .
size: .
DNA: TGCGCCAGCAGCCAAGAAACTGACAGTTGGACTGAAGCTTTCTTT
CDR3: CASSQETDSWTEAFF

V: TRBV7-2
J: TRBJ2-2
D: .
size: .
DNA: TGTGCCAGCAGCTTAGCGTTGAACACCGGGGAGCTGTTTTTT
CDR3: CASSLALNTGELFF

V: TRBV4-3
J: TRBJ2-7
D: .
size: .
DNA: TGCGCCAGCAGCCAAGACTGGGGAGCCCCCTACGAGCAGTACTTC
CDR3: CASSQDWGAPYEQYF

V: TRBV27
J: TRBJ2-4
D: TRBD1
size: .
DNA: TGTGCCAGCAGTGTAAGACAGGGAAGGTGGGACAAAAACATTCAGTACTTC
CDR3: CASSVRQGRWDKNIQYF

V: TRBV27
J: TRBJ1-2
D: .
size: .
DNA: TGTGCCAGCAGTACGAATATTAACTATGGCTACACCTTC
CDR3: CASSTNINYGYTF

V: TRBV5-1
J: TRBJ2-7
D: .
size: .
DNA: TGCGCCAGCAGCTTGGCCAATCAGGGAGGCGAGCAGTACTTC
CDR3: CASSLANQGGEQYF